This TCR beta chain was identified during a study of shared clonotypes between healthy human individuals. Comments on this clone: Its target is not known.

In the naive CD8 group, cells lacked CD45RO and were positively selected for CCR7, so terminally differentiated effector memory CD45RA+ cells were left out. Study donors comprised healthy, HIV-negative adults devoid of recent acute infection or vaccination. Germline V lookup: CDR1 SGHTA, CDR2 FQGNSA. The CDR3 is 16 residues long. With V trimmed by 6 bases and J by 7 bases, 14 bases remained unmatched. Per the authors' pipeline: Sequence data from immunoSEQ were junction-only and lacked quality scores; consequently, filtering differed. Data came from immunoSEQ multiplex PCR; TCRdb stores just in-frame clones and leaves some out. V and J calls plus clone size are reproduced from that table; the DNA served to infer D and trimming. Here the sample spans 800,000 or so clones, about 96% being singletons. General observations from the study: Despite large depth, sorted-subset datasets appeared incompletely sequenced.

Sequences were obtained from naive CD8+ T cells sorted from blood. This TCR derives from a man aged 25 to 45 in good health. This rearrangement joins TRBV7-2 to TRBJ2-5; 10 nucleotides align to TRBD2. The CDR3 reads CASRRAVGLADPTQYF. The CDR3 bases are TGTGCCAGCAGGAGGGCCGTAGGACTAGCGGATCCGACCCAGTACTTC. Complete variable domain (other parts from reference TRBV7-2 and TRBJ2-5): GAGVSQSPSNKVTEKGKDVELRCDPISGHTALYWYRQSLGQGLEFLIYFQGNSAPDKSGLPSDRFSAERTGGSVSTLTIQRTQQEDSAVYLCASRRAVGLADPTQYFGPGTRLLVL.